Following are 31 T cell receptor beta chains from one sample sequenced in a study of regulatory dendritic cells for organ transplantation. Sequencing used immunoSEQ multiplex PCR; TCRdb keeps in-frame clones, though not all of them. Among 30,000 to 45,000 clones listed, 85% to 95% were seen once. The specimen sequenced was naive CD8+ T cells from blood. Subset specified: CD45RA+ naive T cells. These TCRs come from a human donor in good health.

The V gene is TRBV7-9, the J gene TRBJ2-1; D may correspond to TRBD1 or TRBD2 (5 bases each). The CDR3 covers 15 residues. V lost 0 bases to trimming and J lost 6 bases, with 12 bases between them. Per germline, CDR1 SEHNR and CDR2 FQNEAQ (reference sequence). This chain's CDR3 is CASSLASPGRNEQFF. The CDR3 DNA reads TGTGCCAGCAGCTTAGCTAGCCCGGGACGCAATGAGCAGTTCTTC.

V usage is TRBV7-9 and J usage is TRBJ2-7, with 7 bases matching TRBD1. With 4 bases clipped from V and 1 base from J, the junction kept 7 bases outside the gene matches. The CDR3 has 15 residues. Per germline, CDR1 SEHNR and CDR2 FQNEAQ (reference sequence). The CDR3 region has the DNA TGTGCCAGCAGCTCCAATCCGGGACAGTCCTACGAGCAGTACTTC. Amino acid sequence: CASSSNPGQSYEQYF.

The CDR3: CASSLDQQGSYSGNTIYF. In DNA, the CDR3 is TGCGCCAGCAGCCTTGACCAACAGGGTTCCTACTCTGGAAACACCATATATTTT. The rearrangement joins TRBV10-2 to TRBJ1-3, with D perhaps TRBD1 (6 bases). The CDR3 is 18 amino acids. V lost 6 bases, J lost 0 bases, and 21 bases lay in between. CDR1 is WSHSY and CDR2 is SAAADI in the germline V gene.

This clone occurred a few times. DNA for the CDR3: TGTGCCTGGAGTGTTTCGGGGTTGGGGTCACCCCTCCACTTT. Translated: CAWSVSGLGSPLHF. The chain employs TRBV30 and TRBJ1-6, with D hard to call. Per the germline V gene, CDR1 is GTSNPN and CDR2 is SVGIG (reference sequence). The CDR3 consists of 14 residues. V lost 0 bases to trimming and J lost 10 bases, with 13 bases between them.

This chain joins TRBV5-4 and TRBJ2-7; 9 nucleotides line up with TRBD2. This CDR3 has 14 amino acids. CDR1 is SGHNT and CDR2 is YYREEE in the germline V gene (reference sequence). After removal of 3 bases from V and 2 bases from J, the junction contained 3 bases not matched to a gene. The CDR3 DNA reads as TGTGCCAGCAGCTGGGCGGGGGGGACCTACGAGCAGTACTTC. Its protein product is CASSWAGGTYEQYF.

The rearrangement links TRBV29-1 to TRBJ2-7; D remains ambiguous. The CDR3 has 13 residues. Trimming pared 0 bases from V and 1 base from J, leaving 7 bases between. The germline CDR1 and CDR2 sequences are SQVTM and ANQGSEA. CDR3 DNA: TGCAGCGTTGAAGACGGCCTATCCTACGAGCAGTACTTC. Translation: CSVEDGLSYEQYF.

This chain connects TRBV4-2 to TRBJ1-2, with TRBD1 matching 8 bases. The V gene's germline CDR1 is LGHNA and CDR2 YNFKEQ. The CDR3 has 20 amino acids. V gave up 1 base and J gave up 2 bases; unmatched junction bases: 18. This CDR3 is CASSQVGSRKATGANYGYTF. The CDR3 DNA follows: TGTGCCAGCAGCCAAGTCGGTTCGAGAAAGGCGACAGGGGCGAACTATGGCTACACCTTC.

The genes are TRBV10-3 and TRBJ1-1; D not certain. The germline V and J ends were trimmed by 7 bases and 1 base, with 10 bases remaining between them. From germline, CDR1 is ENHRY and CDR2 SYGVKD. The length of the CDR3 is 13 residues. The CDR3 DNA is TGTGCCATCATGGGGTCAGAGAACACTGAAGCTTTCTTT. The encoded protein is CAIMGSENTEAFF.

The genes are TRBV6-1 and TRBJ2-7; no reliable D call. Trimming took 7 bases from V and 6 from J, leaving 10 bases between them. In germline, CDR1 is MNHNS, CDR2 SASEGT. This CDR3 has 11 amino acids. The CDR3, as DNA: TGTGCCAGCACCTCACCACCCGAGCAGTACTTC. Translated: CASTSPPEQYF.

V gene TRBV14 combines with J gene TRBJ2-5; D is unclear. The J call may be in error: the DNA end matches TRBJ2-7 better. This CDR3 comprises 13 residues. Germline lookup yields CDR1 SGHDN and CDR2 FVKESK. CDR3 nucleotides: TGTGCCAGCAGTGGAGACGATTCCTACGAGCAGTACTTC. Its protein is CASSGDDSYEQYF.

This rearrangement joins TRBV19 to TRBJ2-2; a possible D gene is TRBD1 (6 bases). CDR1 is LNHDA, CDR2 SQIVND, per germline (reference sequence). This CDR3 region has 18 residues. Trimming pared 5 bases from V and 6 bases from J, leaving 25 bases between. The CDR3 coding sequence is TGTGCCAGTAGTTCCATATTCGGGACAACTACTTCACCCGGGGAGCTGTTTTTT. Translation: CASSSIFGTTTSPGELFF. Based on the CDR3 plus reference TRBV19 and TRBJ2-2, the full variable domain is DGGITQSPKYLFRKEGQNVTLSCEQNLNHDAMYWYRQDPGQGLRLIYYSQIVNDFQKGDIAEGYSVSREKKESFPLTVTSAQKNPTAFYLCASSSIFGTTTSPGELFFGEGSRLTVL.

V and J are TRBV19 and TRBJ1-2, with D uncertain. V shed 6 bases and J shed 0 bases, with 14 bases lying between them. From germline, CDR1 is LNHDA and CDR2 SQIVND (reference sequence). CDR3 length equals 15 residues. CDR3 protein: CASSMGRVANYGYTF. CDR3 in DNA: TGTGCCAGTAGCATGGGTAGGGTAGCTAACTATGGCTACACCTTC. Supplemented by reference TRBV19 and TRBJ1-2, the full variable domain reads DGGITQSPKYLFRKEGQNVTLSCEQNLNHDAMYWYRQDPGQGLRLIYYSQIVNDFQKGDIAEGYSVSREKKESFPLTVTSAQKNPTAFYLCASSMGRVANYGYTFGSGTRLTVV.

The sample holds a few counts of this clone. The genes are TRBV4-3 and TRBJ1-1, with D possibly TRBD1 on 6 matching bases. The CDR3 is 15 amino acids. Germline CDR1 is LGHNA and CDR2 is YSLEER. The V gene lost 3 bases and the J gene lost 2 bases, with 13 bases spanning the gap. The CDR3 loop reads CASSHHGGPNTEAFF. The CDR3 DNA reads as TGCGCCAGCAGCCACCACGGGGGGCCCAACACTGAAGCTTTCTTT.

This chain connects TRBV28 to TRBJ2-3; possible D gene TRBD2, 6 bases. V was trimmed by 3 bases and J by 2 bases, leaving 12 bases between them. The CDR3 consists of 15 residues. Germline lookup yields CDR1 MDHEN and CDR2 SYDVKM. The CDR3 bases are TGTGCCAGCAGTTTGGGGGGACCGTCCACAGATACGCAGTATTTT. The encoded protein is CASSLGGPSTDTQYF.

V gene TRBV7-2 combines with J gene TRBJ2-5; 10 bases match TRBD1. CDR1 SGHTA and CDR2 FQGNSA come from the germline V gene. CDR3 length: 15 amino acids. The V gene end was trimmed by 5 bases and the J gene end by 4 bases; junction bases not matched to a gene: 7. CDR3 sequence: CASSDSTGGVETQYF. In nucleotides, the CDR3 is TGTGCCAGCAGCGATTCGACAGGGGGCGTAGAGACCCAGTACTTC.

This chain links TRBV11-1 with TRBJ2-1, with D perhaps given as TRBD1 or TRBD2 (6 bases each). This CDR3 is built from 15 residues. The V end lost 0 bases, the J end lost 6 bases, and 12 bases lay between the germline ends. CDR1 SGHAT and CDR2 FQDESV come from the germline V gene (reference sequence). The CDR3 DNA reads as TGTGCCAGCAGCTTAGCTCACGGGGGCGTCAATGAGCAGTTCTTC. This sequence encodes CASSLAHGGVNEQFF.

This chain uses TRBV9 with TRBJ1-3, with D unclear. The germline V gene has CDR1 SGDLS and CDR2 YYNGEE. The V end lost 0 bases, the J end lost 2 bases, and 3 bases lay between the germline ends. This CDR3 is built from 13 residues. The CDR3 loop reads CASSVAPGNTIYF. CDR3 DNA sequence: TGTGCCAGCAGCGTAGCCCCTGGAAACACCATATATTTT.

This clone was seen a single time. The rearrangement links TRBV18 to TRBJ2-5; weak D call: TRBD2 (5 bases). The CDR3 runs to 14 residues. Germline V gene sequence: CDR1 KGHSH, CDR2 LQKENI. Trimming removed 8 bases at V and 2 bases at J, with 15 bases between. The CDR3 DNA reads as TGTGCCAGCACCATTAGGCGGGCTCAAGAGACCCAGTACTTC. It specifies CASTIRRAQETQYF.

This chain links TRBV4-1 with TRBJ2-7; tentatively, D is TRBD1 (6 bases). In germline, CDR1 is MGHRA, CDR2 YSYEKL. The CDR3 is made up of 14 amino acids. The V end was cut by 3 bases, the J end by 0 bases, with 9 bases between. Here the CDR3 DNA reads TGCGCCAGCAGCCATCAACAGGGCTCCTACGAGCAGTACTTC. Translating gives CASSHQQGSYEQYF.

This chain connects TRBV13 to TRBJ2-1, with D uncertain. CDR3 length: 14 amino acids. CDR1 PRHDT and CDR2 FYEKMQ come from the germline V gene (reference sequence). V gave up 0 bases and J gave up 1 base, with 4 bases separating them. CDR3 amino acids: CASSLGISYNEQFF. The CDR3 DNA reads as TGTGCCAGCAGCTTAGGTATTTCCTACAATGAGCAGTTCTTC.

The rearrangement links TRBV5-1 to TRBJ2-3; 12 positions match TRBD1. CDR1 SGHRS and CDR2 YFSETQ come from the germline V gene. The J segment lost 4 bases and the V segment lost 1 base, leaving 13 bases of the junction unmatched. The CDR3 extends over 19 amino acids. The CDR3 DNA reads TGCGCCAGCAGCTTGCTCTTCCGGGACAGGGGGCGCGGGGCAGATACGCAGTATTTT. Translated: CASSLLFRDRGRGADTQYF.

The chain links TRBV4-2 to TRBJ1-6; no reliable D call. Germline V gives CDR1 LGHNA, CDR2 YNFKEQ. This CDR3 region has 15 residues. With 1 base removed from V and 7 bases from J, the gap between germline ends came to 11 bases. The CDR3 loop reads CASSQGSLLNSPLHF. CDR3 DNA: TGTGCCAGCAGCCAAGGCAGTCTGTTAAATTCACCCCTCCACTTT.

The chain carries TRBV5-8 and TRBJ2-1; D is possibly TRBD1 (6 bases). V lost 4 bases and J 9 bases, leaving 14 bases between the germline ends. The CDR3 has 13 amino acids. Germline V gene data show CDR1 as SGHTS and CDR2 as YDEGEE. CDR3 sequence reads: CASSPPDRGEQFF. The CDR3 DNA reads TGTGCCAGCAGCCCACCGGACAGAGGTGAGCAGTTCTTC. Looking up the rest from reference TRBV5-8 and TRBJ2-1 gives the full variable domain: EAGVTQSPTHLIKTRGQQATLRCSPISGHTSVYWYQQALGLGLQFLLWYDEGEERNRGNFPPRFSGRQFPNYSSELNVNALELEDSALYLCASSPPDRGEQFFGPGTRLTVL.

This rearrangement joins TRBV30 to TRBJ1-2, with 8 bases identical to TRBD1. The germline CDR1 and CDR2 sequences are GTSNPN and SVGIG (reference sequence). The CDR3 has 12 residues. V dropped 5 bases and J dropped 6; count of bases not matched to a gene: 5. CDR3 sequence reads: CAWSVTGDGYTF. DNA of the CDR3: TGTGCCTGGTCTGTGACAGGGGATGGCTACACCTTC.

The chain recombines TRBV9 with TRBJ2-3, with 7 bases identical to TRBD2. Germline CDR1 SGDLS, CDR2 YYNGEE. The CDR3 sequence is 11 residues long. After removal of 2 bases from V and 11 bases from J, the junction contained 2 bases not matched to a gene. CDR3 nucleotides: TGTGCCAGCAGCGTCGGGACTATGCAGTATTTT. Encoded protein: CASSVGTMQYF.

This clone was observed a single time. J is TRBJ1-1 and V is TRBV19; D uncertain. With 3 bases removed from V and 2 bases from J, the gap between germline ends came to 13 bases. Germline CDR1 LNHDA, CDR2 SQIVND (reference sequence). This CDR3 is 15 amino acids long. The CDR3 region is CASSIGSFGNTEAFF. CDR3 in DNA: TGTGCCAGTAGTATCGGATCTTTCGGAAACACTGAAGCTTTCTTT.

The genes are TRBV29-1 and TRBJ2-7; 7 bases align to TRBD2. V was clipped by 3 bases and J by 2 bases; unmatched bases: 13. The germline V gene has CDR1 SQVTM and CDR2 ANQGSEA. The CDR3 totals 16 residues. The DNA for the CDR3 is TGCAGCGTTGAGGGCGGCTTTGTGGGAGGGACCTACGAGCAGTACTTC. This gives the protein CSVEGGFVGGTYEQYF.

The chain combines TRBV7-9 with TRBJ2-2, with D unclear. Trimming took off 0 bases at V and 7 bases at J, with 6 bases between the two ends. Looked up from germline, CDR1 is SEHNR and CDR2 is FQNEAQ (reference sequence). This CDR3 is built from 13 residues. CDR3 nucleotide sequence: TGTGCCAGCAGCTTAGCAGGGTACGGGGAGCTGTTTTTT. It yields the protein CASSLAGYGELFF.

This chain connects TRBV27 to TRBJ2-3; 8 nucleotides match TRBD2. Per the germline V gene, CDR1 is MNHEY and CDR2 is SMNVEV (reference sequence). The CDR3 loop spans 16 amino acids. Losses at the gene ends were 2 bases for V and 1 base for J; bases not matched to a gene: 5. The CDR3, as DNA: TGTGCCAGCAGTTTAGTTCGGGGGGGGCGCACAGATACGCAGTATTTT. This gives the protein CASSLVRGGRTDTQYF.

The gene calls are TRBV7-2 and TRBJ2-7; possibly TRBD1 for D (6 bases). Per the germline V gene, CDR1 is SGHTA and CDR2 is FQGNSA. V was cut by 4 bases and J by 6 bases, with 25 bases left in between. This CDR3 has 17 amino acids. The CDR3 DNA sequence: TGTGCCAGCAGCTCATGGCGCCAGGGGTTTATTGAGGGCGAGCAGTACTTC. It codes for CASSSWRQGFIEGEQYF.

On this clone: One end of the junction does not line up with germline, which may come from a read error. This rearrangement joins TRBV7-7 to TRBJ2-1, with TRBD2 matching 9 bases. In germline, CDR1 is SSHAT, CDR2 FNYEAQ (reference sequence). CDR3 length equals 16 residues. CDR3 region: CASSQELAGAQDEQFF. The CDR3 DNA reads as TGTGCTAGCAGCCAAGAATTAGCGGGAGCTCAGGATGAGCAGTTCTTC.